This TCR beta chain was sequenced in a study of blood T cell repertoires in COVID-19 (TCRdb year 2020). Regarding the study in general: Collaborator samples came from the United States, Italy and Spain and covered acute and convalescent phases of COVID-19. The material from the prospective study consisted of cDNA or gDNA derived from T cells, B-cell-depleted T cells, or PBMCs. The dataset comprised deeply sampled blood TCRbeta repertoires from subjects exposed to, actively infected with, or recovered from COVID-19. A freely available public database, intended as a resource for researchers studying the immune response to SARS-CoV-2, is where the repertoires were released. Samples came from the ongoing ImmuneRACE study (first 160 participants) plus 1,254 subjects from 6 global collaborators. Nearly every sample came with metadata listing a de-identified subject ID, COVID-19 status, age in years and sex. Where HLA class I and class II types were available, the types were taken from metadata supplied by the sample provider, not from assay-based typing.

TCRbeta CDR3 regions were amplified from genomic DNA by means of the immunoSEQ Assay, a bias-controlled multiplex PCR. The study's own analysis went as follows. Nucleated cell counts per sample were estimated from amplification of reference gene primers within the assay. To quantify the absolute abundance of each unique TCRbeta CDR3 rearrangement, sequence reads were collapsed and filtered. For each sample, productive Simpson clonality was calculated as the square root of Simpson's diversity index over productive rearrangements. TCRdb holds this immuneACCESS table with in-frame rearrangements only. Some clones are missing; in checked studies, unresolved V genes explain under half, and the rest has no known cause. The V and J calls and clone size come from that table; D and trimming were worked out from the DNA. This sample is represented by around 150,000 clones; 81% of them were singletons. In total, the top ten clones hold 8% to 13% of the sample.

Results and caveats for the whole study, not just this receptor: How much clinical and demographic metadata was included differed by source and by participant, and the metadata was provided uncurated.

Whole blood was collected in K2EDTA tubes by collaborating institutions according to the institutions' own protocols. For TCRbeta analysis, collaborators shipped samples in one of three forms: frozen whole blood, isolated PBMCs, or DNA extracted from either of those sample types. CDR1 and CDR2 (SGDLS, YYNGEE) derive from the germline V gene. The CDR3 goes from the cysteine to the phenylalanine over 17 residues. Of all the DNA, just the CDR3 is kept, 51 bases in frame from base 1. Compared with germline, V lacks 0 bases and J lacks 0 bases; bases without a gene match: 8. For this clone: Its binding antigen is unknown. Within one base of it there is no much larger clone, and no base qualities were kept.

The sequenced sample was peripheral blood. This sequence was found in a man between 60 and 75 years old with active or convalescent COVID-19. The rearranged chain carries TRBV9 and TRBJ2-7, and 8 junction bases match TRBD1. In nucleotides, the sequence is TGTGCCAGCAGCGTAGGGCCTCAGGGGGCCAGCTCCTACGAGCAGTACTTC. Its coded protein is CASSVGPQGASSYEQYF.